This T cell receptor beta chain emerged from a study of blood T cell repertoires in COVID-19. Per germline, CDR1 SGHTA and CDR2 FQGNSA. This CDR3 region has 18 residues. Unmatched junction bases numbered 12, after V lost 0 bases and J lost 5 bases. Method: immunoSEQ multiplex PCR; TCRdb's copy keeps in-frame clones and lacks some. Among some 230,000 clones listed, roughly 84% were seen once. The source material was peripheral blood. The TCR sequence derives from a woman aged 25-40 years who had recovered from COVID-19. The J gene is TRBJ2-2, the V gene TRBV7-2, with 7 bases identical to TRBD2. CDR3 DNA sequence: TGTGCCAGCAGCTTAGCGCTTTCTGAACTAGCGTCTACCGGGGAGCTGTTTTTT. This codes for CASSLALSELASTGELFF.